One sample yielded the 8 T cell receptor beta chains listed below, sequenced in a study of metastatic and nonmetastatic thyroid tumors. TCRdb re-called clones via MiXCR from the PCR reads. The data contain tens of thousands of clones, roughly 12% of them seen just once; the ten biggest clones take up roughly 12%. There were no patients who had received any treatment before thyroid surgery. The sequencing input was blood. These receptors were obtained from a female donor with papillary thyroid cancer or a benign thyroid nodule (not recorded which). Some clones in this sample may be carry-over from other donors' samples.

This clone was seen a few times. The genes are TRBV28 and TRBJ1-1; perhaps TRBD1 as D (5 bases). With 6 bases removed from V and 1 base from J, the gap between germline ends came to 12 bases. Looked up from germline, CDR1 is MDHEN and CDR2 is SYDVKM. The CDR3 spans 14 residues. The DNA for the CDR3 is TGTGCCAGCAGCCGGGGGGAACCGAACACTGAAGCTTTCTTT. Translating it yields CASSRGEPNTEAFF.

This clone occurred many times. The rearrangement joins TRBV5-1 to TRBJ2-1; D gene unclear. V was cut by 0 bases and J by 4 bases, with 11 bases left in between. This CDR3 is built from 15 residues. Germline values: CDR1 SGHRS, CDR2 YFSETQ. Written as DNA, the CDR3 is TGCGCCAGCAGCTTGGGTCCGGAGACGTACAATGAGCAGTTCTTC. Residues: CASSLGPETYNEQFF.

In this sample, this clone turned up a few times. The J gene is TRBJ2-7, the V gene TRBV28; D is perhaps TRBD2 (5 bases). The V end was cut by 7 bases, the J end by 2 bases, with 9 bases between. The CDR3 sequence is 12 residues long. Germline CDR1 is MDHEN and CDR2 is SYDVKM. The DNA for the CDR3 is TGTGCCAGCACGTCCGGGGCCTACGAGCAGTACTTC. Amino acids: CASTSGAYEQYF.

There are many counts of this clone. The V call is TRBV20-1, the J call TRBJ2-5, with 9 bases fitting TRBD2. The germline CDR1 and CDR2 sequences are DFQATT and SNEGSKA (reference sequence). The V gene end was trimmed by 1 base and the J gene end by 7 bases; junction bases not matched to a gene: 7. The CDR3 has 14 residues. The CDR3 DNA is TGCAGTGCTAGAGGTCTAGCGGGACTATGGACCCAGTACTTC. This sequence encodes CSARGLAGLWTQYF.

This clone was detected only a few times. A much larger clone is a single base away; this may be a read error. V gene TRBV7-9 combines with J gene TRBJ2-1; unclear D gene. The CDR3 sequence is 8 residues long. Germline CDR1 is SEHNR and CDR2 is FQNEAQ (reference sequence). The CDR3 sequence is CASSLAVF. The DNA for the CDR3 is TGTGCCAGCAGCTTAGCGGTGTTC.

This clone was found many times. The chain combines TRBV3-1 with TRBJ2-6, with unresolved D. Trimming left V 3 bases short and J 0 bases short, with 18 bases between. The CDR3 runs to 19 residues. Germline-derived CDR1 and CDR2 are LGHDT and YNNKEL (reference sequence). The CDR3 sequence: CASSHTLRSGRSGANVLTF. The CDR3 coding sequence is TGTGCCAGCAGCCATACCCTCAGATCCGGTCGCTCTGGGGCCAACGTCCTGACTTTC.

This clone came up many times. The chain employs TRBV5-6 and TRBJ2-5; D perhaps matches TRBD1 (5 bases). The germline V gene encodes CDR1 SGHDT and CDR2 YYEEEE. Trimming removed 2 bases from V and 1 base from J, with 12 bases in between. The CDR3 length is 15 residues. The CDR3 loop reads CASSFGKGPQETQYF. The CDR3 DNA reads TGTGCCAGCAGCTTTGGCAAGGGGCCCCAAGAGACCCAGTACTTC.

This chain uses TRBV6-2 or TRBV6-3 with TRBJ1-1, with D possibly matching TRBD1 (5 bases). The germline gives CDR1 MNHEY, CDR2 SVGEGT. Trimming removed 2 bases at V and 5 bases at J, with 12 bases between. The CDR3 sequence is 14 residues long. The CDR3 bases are TGTGCCAGCAGTTACACGGGGCTCGTGACTGAAGCTTTCTTT. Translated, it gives CASSYTGLVTEAFF.